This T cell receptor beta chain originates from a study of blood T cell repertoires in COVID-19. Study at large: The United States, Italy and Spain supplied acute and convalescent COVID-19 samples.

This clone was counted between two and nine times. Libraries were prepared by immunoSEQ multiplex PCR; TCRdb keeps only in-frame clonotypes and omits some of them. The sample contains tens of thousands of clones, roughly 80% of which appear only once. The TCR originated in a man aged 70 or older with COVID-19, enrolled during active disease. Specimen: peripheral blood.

The DNA for the CDR3 is TGTGCCGCAGGGCTAGCGGGGGGATACGAGCAGTACTTC. Translation gives CAAGLAGGYEQYF. The J gene is TRBJ2-7, the V gene TRBV28; 11 bases align to TRBD2. CDR3 length equals 13 residues. The germline gives CDR1 MDHEN, CDR2 SYDVKM. Losses at the gene ends were 11 bases for V and 4 bases for J; bases not matched to a gene: 7. Variable domain in full (rest from reference TRBV28 and TRBJ2-7): DVKVTQSSRYLVKRTGEKVFLECVQDMDHENMFWYRQDPGLGLRLIYFSYDVKMKEKGDIPEGYSVSREKKERFSLILESASTNQTSMYLCAAGLAGGYEQYFGPGTRLTVT.